This TCR beta chain was captured in a study of memory CD4+ T cells and cytomegalovirus serostatus. Background on the study: Donors were healthy Belgian adults, 10 or so CMV seropositive and 24 seronegative.

Trimming left V 7 bases short and J 0 bases short, with 15 bases between. This CDR3 region has 15 residues. CDR1 is SNHLY and CDR2 is FYNNEI in the germline V gene. The sort gate was single viable CD3+CD4+CD8-CD45RO+ cells for memory CD4+ T cells. Assay: immunoSEQ multiplex PCR; the TCRdb copy retains only in-frame clones and omits some. The sample shows 45,000 to 70,000 clones, under 90% of them seen only once. Sequenced material: memory CD4+ T cells from blood. The V call is TRBV2, the J call TRBJ2-5, with D perhaps matching TRBD2 (6 bases). The source of this sequence is an adult in good health and CMV-seronegative. Some clones in this sample may be carry-over from other donors' samples. This CDR3 reads CASKGTASYQETQYF. CDR3 bases: TGTGCCAGCAAAGGGACTGCCTCGTACCAAGAGACCCAGTACTTC.